The subject of this entry is one T cell receptor beta chain. Its antigen is undetermined. The germline gene is not matched at one end of the junction; a read error may be the cause. Reverse transcription of all isolated RNA meant that expressed TCRB transcripts were sequenced. Data came from immunoSEQ multiplex PCR; TCRdb stores just in-frame clones and leaves some out. This repertoire shows about 120,000 clones, over 15% found once; its top ten account for over 2%. This CDR3 region has 16 residues. Germline CDR1 SGHAT, CDR2 FQNNGV. These data are taken from a study of beta chain features in type 1 diabetes. Study observations and caveats: TCRB CDR3 length was moderately but significantly reduced in all four CD4+ subsets of Type 1 diabetes patients.

Sequenced: central memory CD4+ T cells from blood. The V call is TRBV11-2, the J call TRBJ2-5; D remains unclear. This receptor was identified in a young man with type 1 diabetes. CDR3 sequence (DNA): TGTGCCAGCAGCTTAGGTCCCGGCAGACCAAGAGAGGCCCAGTACTTC. Translated, it gives CASSLGPGRPREAQYF.